Included here is one TCR beta chain sequence, with context. The sample is drawn from a study of OX40 agonist ivuxolimab in advanced cancers. The V end lost 7 bases, the J end lost 0 bases, and 13 bases lay between the germline ends. The germline CDR1 and CDR2 sequences are GTSNPN and SVGIG (reference sequence). The CDR3 contains 13 residues. Method: immunoSEQ multiplex PCR; TCRdb's copy keeps in-frame clones and lacks some. The sample lists about 94,000 clones; 80% to 90% were seen once. The source material was CD4+ or CD8+ T cells sorted from blood, sampled in a trial of the OX40 agonist ivuxolimab. The TCR sequence derives from an adult with an advanced solid tumor such as melanoma, head and neck, liver or kidney cancer. This rearrangement joins TRBV30 to TRBJ2-7; D unclear. The CDR3 region is CALKAQFSYEQYF. CDR3 nucleotide sequence: TGTGCCTTGAAGGCACAGTTCTCCTACGAGCAGTACTTC.